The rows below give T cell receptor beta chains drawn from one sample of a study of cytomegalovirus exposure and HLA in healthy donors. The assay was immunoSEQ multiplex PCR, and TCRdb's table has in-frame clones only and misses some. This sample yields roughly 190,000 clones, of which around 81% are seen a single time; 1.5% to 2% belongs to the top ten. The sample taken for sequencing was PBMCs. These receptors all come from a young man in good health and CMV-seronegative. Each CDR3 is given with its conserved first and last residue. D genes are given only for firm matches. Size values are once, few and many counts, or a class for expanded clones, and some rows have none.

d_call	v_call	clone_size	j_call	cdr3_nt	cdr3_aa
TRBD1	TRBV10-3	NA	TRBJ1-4	TGTGCCATCAGCCCAGGGGGCGGTAATGAAAAACTGTTTTTT	CAISPGGGNEKLFF
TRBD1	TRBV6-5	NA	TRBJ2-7	TGTGCCAGCAGTTGCGGGACAGGGAACTACGAGCAGTACTTC	CASSCGTGNYEQYF
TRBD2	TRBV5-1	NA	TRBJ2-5	TGCGCCAGCAGGCGTGGGGGGCTAGCGGGAGAAGGAGGGAAGACCCAGTACTTC	CASRRGGLAGEGGKTQYF
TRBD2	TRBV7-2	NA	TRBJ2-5	TGTGCCAGCAGCCCCTGGGGCGGGGGGGAAGAGACCCAGTACTTC	CASSPWGGGEETQYF
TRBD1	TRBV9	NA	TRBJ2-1	TGTGCCAGCAGCGTAGCCCTGTCCGGGACAGGGAACAATGAGCAGTTCTTC	CASSVALSGTGNNEQFF
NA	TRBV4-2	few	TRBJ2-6	TGTGCCAGCAGCCAAGTGGGGCACTCTGGGGCCAACGTCCTGACTTTC	CASSQVGHSGANVLTF
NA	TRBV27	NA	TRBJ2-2	TGTGCCAGCAGTGTCGGGCAGGGTAGGACCGGGGAGCTGTTTTTT	CASSVGQGRTGELFF
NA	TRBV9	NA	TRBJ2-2	TGTGCCAGCAGCGTAGCTAGCACCGGGGAGCTGTTTTTT	CASSVASTGELFF
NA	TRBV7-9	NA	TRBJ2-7	TGTGCCAGCAGCCCCCCAAACTACCAACCCTACGAGCAGTACTTC	CASSPPNYQPYEQYF
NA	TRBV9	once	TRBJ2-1	TGTGCCAGCCACGGGCCGGGGAGTGAGCAGTTCTTC	CASHGPGSEQFF
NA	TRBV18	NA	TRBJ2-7	TGTGCCAGCTCACCACCGGACGGGAACGAGCAGTACTTC	CASSPPDGNEQYF
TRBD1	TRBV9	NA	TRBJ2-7	TGTGCCAGCAGCGTGGGACAGGGCAATGGTTACGAGCAGTACTTC	CASSVGQGNGYEQYF
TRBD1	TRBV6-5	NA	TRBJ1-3	TGTGCCAGCAGTTACGGGACAGGGGCGGGAAACACCATATATTTT	CASSYGTGAGNTIYF
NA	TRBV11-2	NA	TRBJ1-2	TGTGCCAGCAGCTTATTACTGGACTATGGCTACACCTTC	CASSLLLDYGYTF
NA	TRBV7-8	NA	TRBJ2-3	TGTGCCAGCAGCCGAACTACAGATACGCAGTATTTT	CASSRTTDTQYF
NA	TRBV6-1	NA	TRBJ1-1	TGTGCCAGCAGTGGAGCATACAGGGAGAACACTGAAGCTTTCTTT	CASSGAYRENTEAFF
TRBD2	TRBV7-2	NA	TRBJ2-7	TGTGCCAGCACGGGAGGTCTGGGCGGTCCCTACGAGCAGTACTTC	CASTGGLGGPYEQYF
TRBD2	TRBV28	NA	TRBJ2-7	TGTGCCAGCAGGGGGACTATCCACCGAACTTACGAGCAGTACTTC	CASRGTIHRTYEQYF
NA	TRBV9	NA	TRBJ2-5	TGTGCCAGCAGCCCCGGTGGGGGGAAACAAGAGACCCAGTACTTC	CASSPGGGKQETQYF